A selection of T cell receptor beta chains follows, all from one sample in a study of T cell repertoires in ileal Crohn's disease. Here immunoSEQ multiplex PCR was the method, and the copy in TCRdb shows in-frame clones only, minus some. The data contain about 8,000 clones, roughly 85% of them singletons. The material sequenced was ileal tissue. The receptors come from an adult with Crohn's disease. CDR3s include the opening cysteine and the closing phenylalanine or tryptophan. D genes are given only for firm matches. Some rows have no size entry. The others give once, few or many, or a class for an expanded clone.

DNA: TGTGCCAGCAGTTTAGAGGAGACCCAGTACTTC
CDR3: CASSLEETQYF
D: -
size: -
J: TRBJ2-5
V: TRBV28

DNA: TGCGCCAGCAGCCAAGATGCTGGGGCTGGAAACACCATATATTTT
CDR3: CASSQDAGAGNTIYF
D: -
size: -
J: TRBJ1-3
V: TRBV4-1

DNA: TGTGCCACTAGGTGGGGATCCAGCTCCTACAATGAGCAGTTCTTC
CDR3: CATRWGSSSYNEQFF
D: -
size: -
J: TRBJ2-1
V: TRBV19

DNA: TGTGCCTGGAGTGTACCGGGGTGGACTGAAGCTTTCTTT
CDR3: CAWSVPGWTEAFF
D: -
size: -
J: TRBJ1-1
V: TRBV30

DNA: TGTGCCAGCAGCCCCCGGGGGAGGACTGAAGCTTTCTTT
CDR3: CASSPRGRTEAFF
D: -
size: -
J: TRBJ1-1
V: TRBV7-6

DNA: TGTGCCAGCAGTTTGAACAGGGTCAGGGATCAGCCCCAGCATTTT
CDR3: CASSLNRVRDQPQHF
D: -
size: -
J: TRBJ1-5
V: TRBV6-5

DNA: TGCGCCAGCAGCACAGCCGGACCAAATAGCAATCAGCCCCAGCATTTT
CDR3: CASSTAGPNSNQPQHF
D: -
size: -
J: TRBJ1-5
V: TRBV5-1

DNA: TGTGCCAGTAGATCGGGACAGAGCAATCAGCCCCAGCATTTT
CDR3: CASRSGQSNQPQHF
D: TRBD1
size: -
J: TRBJ1-5
V: TRBV19

DNA: TGTGCCAGCACCAGGGGGCTTGATGAAGCTTTCTTT
CDR3: CASTRGLDEAFF
D: TRBD1
size: -
J: TRBJ1-1
V: TRBV25-1

DNA: TGTGCCAGCAGCTTACAGGGGGCTCGAACTGAAGCTTTCTTT
CDR3: CASSLQGARTEAFF
D: TRBD1
size: -
J: TRBJ1-1
V: TRBV5-4

DNA: TGTGCCAGCAGCTTAGCAGGGATAGAGACCCAGTACTTC
CDR3: CASSLAGIETQYF
D: -
size: -
J: TRBJ2-5
V: TRBV7-9

DNA: TGTGCCAGCAGCGTACAGGGGGGCGACACCGGGGAGCTGTTTTTT
CDR3: CASSVQGGDTGELFF
D: -
size: -
J: TRBJ2-2
V: TRBV9

DNA: TGTGCCACCAGAGTACTGTCCAGCAATGAGCAGTTCTTC
CDR3: CATRVLSSNEQFF
D: -
size: -
J: TRBJ2-1
V: TRBV27

DNA: TGCAGCGTTTCGCGAGTAGGGGGCAGTCCCTACGAGCAGTACTTC
CDR3: CSVSRVGGSPYEQYF
D: TRBD1
size: -
J: TRBJ2-7
V: TRBV29-1

DNA: TGTGCCAGCAGGGGGGTTACCTACGAGCAGTACTTC
CDR3: CASRGVTYEQYF
D: -
size: -
J: TRBJ2-7
V: TRBV6-1

DNA: TGCGCCAGCGCGGGGGGCTATGGCTACACCTTC
CDR3: CASAGGYGYTF
D: -
size: -
J: TRBJ1-2
V: TRBV10-2

DNA: TGTGCCAGCAGCTTGTGGGGTCATAGCGGGAGGGATGAGCAGTTCTTC
CDR3: CASSLWGHSGRDEQFF
D: TRBD2
size: once
J: TRBJ2-1
V: TRBV5-4

DNA: TGTGCCATCAGTGCGGATGTGACCTACGAGCAGTACTTC
CDR3: CAISADVTYEQYF
D: -
size: -
J: TRBJ2-7
V: TRBV10-3

DNA: TGTGCCAGCAGCAGGGGGCCCAGGGAGCTGTTTTTT
CDR3: CASSRGPRELFF
D: TRBD1
size: -
J: TRBJ2-2
V: TRBV5-4

DNA: TGTGCCAGCAGTTTCGGAGGGGGGCAAGAGACCCAGTACTTC
CDR3: CASSFGGGQETQYF
D: -
size: few
J: TRBJ2-5
V: TRBV7-9

DNA: TGTGCCAGCAGCTTAGGAGTGAACCGGGCCCTCCCCCAGGTTACTGAAGCTTTCTTT
CDR3: CASSLGVNRALPQVTEAFF
D: -
size: -
J: TRBJ1-1
V: TRBV7-9

DNA: TGCGCCAGCGGGGCGGGGTCCCACGAGCAGTACTTC
CDR3: CASGAGSHEQYF
D: -
size: -
J: TRBJ2-7
V: TRBV5-1

DNA: TGTGCCAGCAGCTTTACAGAGACCCAGTACTTC
CDR3: CASSFTETQYF
D: -
size: -
J: TRBJ2-5
V: TRBV5-8

DNA: TGTGCCAGCAGCTTAGGACAGAGTTTCACCGGGGAGCTGTTTTTT
CDR3: CASSLGQSFTGELFF
D: -
size: -
J: TRBJ2-2
V: TRBV7-2

DNA: TGTGCCAGCAGCAAAGCTGGGGGCCACTACACCTTC
CDR3: CASSKAGGHYTF
D: -
size: few
J: TRBJ1-2
V: TRBV21-1

DNA: TGTGCCAGCAGTTTTAACCGAAATGAGCAGTTCTTC
CDR3: CASSFNRNEQFF
D: -
size: -
J: TRBJ2-1
V: TRBV27

DNA: TGTGCCAGCAGCACGCGTAGCGGGAGGGCCTACGAGCAGTACTTC
CDR3: CASSTRSGRAYEQYF
D: TRBD2
size: -
J: TRBJ2-7
V: TRBV7-8

DNA: TGTGCCAGCAGCTCTCCGGGACAGGGATCTGAAGCTTTCTTT
CDR3: CASSSPGQGSEAFF
D: TRBD1
size: -
J: TRBJ1-1
V: TRBV5-4

DNA: TGCGCCAGCAGCGACGGGACAGGGCCGTTCAATAATTCACCCCTCCACTTT
CDR3: CASSDGTGPFNNSPLHF
D: TRBD1
size: -
J: TRBJ1-6
V: TRBV5-1

DNA: TGTGCCAGCAGCGGGGGGGTGGGCTACACCTTC
CDR3: CASSGGVGYTF
D: -
size: -
J: TRBJ1-2
V: TRBV5-4

DNA: TGTGCCAGTAGTATGTGGGGGTTCTATAATTCACCCCTCCACTTT
CDR3: CASSMWGFYNSPLHF
D: -
size: -
J: TRBJ1-6
V: TRBV19

DNA: TGTGCCAGCAGCTTGGCACCTGCTAGCGGACGTCCAGATACGCAGTATTTT
CDR3: CASSLAPASGRPDTQYF
D: TRBD2
size: -
J: TRBJ2-3
V: TRBV7-3

DNA: TGTGCCAGCAGTTTATTCGGGGTTAGCAATCAGCCCCAGCATTTT
CDR3: CASSLFGVSNQPQHF
D: -
size: -
J: TRBJ1-5
V: TRBV27

DNA: TGTGCCAGCAGTGAAGGGACAGGGAGTCAGCCCCAGCATTTT
CDR3: CASSEGTGSQPQHF
D: TRBD1
size: -
J: TRBJ1-5
V: TRBV6-1

DNA: TGTGCCAGCAGTTACGTTGGGTACGAAGCTTTCTTT
CDR3: CASSYVGYEAFF
D: -
size: once
J: TRBJ1-1
V: TRBV6-5

DNA: TGCGCCAGCAGCCAAGAATGGGATCAGCCCCAGCATTTT
CDR3: CASSQEWDQPQHF
D: -
size: -
J: TRBJ1-5
V: TRBV4-3